The following is a T cell receptor (beta chain) sequence with its context. Per the original methods: Amplified reference gene primers provided the basis for estimating nucleated cell counts. The data were produced by immunoSEQ multiplex PCR, yet TCRdb's version contains in-frame clones alone and is incomplete. That table furnishes V, J and clone size, whereas the DNA furnished D and trimming. Of some 100,000 clones listed, 85% to 95% are singletons. This entry is derived from a study of blood T cell repertoires in COVID-19. Study context: Samples came from the United States, Italy and Spain, spanning acute and convalescent COVID-19. The analysed material was cDNA or gDNA that came from T cells, B-cell-depleted T cells, or PBMCs.

Looked up from germline, CDR1 is GTSNPN and CDR2 is SVGIG (reference sequence). The CDR3 has 17 residues. Losses at the gene ends were 0 bases for V and 8 bases for J; bases not matched to a gene: 12. Sequencing was performed on peripheral blood. The V and J genes are TRBV30 and TRBJ2-1; 11 nucleotides align to TRBD2. The sequence was collected from a middle-aged man with active COVID-19. DNA for the CDR3: TGTGCCTGGAGTGTTTTTCTAACTAGCGGGAGAGTCTATGAGCAGTTCTTC. Its protein product is CAWSVFLTSGRVYEQFF. The entire variable domain, with the rest obtained from reference TRBV30 and TRBJ2-1, is as follows: SQTIHQWPATLVQPVGSPLSLECTVEGTSNPNLYWYRQAAGRGLQLLFYSVGIGQISSEVPQNLSASRPQDRQFILSSKKLLLSDSGFYLCAWSVFLTSGRVYEQFFGPGTRLTVL.